This T cell receptor (beta chain) derives from a study of tumor-infiltrating lymphocytes in primary liver carcinoma. From 20-30 mg of unsorted bulk tissue, DNA and RNA were co-extracted together. Patients diagnosed with primary liver carcinoma received treatment through surgical resection. CDR1 and CDR2 from the germline V gene are SQVTM and ANQGSEA. The CDR3 has 12 residues. V was trimmed by 5 bases and J by 6 bases, leaving 11 bases between them. Synthesis of TCR beta cDNA was carried out from about 500 ng total RNA with a constant-region primer. ARM-PCR was slightly modified, and three nested multiplex PCR rounds with it gave rise to the TCR beta libraries. In the first two PCR rounds, TRBV1-TRBV30 forward primers were paired with a C-beta reverse primer, and each round lasted approximately 10 cycles. TCRdb recomputed calls from the multiplex PCR reads with MiXCR, one row per CDR3 protein. Altogether roughly 200,000 distinct CDR3 sequences are present, approximately 86% being singletons, with the ten largest covering around a sixth.

The TCR originated in a man in his forties with primary liver carcinoma and hepatitis B virus infection. V usage is TRBV29-1 and J usage is TRBJ2-1; D is undetermined. The sample taken for sequencing was tumor tissue from primary liver carcinoma. CDR3 in amino acids: CSVREVFNEQFF. For the CDR3, the DNA is TGCAGCGTTCGAGAGGTATTCAATGAGCAGTTCTTC.